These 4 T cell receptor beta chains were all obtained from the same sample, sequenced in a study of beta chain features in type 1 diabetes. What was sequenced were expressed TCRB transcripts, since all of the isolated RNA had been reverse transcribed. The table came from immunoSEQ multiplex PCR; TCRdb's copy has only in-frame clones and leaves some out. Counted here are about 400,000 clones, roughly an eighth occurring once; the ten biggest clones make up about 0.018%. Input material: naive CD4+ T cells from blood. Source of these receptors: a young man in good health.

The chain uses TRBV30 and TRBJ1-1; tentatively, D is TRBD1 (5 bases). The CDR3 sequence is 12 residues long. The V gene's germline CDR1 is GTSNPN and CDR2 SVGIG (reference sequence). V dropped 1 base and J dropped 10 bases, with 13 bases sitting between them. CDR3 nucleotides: TGTGCCTGGAGTGGGCCAGGGCGTAGAGCTTTCTTT. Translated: CAWSGPGRRAFF.

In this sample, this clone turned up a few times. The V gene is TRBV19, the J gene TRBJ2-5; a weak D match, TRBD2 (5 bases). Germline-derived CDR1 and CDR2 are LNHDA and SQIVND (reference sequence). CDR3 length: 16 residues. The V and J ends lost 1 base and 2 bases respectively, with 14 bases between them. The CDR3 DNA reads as TGTGCCAGTAGTATAGCTACAATGACGGGACAAGAGACCCAGTACTTC. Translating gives CASSIATMTGQETQYF.

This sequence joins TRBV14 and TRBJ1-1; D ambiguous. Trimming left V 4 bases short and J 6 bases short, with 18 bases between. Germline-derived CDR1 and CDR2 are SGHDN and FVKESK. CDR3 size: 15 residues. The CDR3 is CASSPRRRWSAEAFF. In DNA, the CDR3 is TGTGCCAGCAGCCCTCGGAGGAGGTGGAGCGCTGAAGCTTTCTTT. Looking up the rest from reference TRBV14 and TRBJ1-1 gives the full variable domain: EAGVTQFPSHSVIEKGQTVTLRCDPISGHDNLYWYRRVMGKEIKFLLHFVKESKQDESGMPNNRFLAERTGGTYSTLKVQPAELEDSGVYFCASSPRRRWSAEAFFGQGTRLTVV.

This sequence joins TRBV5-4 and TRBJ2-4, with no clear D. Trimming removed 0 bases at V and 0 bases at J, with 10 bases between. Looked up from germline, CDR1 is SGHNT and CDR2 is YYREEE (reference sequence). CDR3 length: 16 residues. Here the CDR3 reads CASSLDLFLAKNIQYF. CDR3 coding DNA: TGTGCCAGCAGCTTGGATCTATTTTTAGCCAAAAACATTCAGTACTTC.